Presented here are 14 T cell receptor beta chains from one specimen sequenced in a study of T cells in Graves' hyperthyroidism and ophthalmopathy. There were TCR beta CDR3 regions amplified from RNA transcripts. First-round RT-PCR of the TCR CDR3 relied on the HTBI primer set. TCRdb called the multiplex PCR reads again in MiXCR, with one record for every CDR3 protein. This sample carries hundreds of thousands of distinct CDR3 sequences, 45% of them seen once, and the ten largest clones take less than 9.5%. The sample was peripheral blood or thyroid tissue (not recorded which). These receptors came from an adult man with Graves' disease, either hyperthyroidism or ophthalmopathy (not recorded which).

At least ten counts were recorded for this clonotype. The CDR3 DNA sequence: TGCAGCGTTGGAAGGGTGGGCACTGAAGCTTTCTTT. Translation gives CSVGRVGTEAFF. V gene TRBV29-1 combines with J gene TRBJ1-1, with D uncertain. CDR3 length: 12 residues. CDR1 and CDR2 (germline): SQVTM, ANQGSEA. Trimming shortened V by 4 bases and J by 4 bases, and 10 bases separated the two germline ends.

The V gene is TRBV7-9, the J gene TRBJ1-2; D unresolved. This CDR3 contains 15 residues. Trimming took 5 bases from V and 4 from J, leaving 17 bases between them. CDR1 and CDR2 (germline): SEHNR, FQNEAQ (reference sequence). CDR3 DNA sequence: TGTGCCAGCAGCCAAGAAGAAAACAGCCTCTATGGCTACACCTTC. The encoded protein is CASSQEENSLYGYTF. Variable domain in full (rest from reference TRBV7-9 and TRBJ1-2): DTGVSQNPRHKITKRGQNVTFRCDPISEHNRLYWYRQTLGQGPEFLTYFQNEAQLEKSRLLSDRFSAERPKGSFSTLEIQRTEQGDSAMYLCASSQEENSLYGYTFGSGTRLTVV.

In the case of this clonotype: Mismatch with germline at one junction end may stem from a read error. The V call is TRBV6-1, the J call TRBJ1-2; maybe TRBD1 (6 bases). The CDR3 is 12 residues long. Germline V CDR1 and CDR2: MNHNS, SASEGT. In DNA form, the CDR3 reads TGTGCCAGCAGTGCAGGGGTAGATGGCTGCACCTTC. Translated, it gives CASSAGVDGCTF.

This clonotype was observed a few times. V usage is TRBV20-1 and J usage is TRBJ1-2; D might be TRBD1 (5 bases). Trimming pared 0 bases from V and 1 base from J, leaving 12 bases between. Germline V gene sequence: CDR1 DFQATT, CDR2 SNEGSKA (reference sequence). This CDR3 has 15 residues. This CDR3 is CSARDQSGVNYGYTF. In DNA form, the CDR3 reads TGCAGTGCTAGAGATCAATCGGGGGTTAACTATGGCTACACCTTC.

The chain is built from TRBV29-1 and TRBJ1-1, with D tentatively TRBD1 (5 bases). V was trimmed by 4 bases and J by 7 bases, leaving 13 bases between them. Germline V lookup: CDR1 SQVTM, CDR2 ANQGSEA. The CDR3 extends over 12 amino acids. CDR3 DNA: TGCAGCGTTGTGCGGGGACTACTTGAAGCTTTCTTT. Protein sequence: CSVVRGLLEAFF.

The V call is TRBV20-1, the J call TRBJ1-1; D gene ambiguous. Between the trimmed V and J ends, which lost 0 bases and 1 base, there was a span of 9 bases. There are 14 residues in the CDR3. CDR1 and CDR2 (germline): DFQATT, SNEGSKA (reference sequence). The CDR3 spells CSARDRMGNTEAFF. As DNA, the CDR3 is TGCAGTGCTAGAGATCGGATGGGGAACACTGAAGCTTTCTTT.

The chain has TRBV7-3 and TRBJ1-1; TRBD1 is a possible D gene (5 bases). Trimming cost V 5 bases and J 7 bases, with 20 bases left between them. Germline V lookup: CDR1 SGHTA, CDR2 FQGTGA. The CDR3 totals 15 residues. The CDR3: CASSQEGQGTNEAFF. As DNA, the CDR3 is TGTGCCAGCAGCCAAGAAGGGCAGGGAACAAATGAAGCTTTCTTT.

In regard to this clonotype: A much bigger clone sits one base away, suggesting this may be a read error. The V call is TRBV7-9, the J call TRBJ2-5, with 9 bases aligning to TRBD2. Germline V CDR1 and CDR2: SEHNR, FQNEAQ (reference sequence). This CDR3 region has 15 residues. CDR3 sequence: CASSLGASGKETQHF. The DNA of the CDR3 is TGTGCCAGCAGCCTGGGGGCTAGCGGGAAAGAGACCCAGCACTTC.

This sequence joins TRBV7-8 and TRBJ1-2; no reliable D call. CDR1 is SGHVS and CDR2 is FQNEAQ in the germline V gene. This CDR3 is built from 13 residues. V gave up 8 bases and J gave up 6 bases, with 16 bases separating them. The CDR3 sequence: CASSPAGQDGYTF. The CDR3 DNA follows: TGTGCCAGCTCACCAGCCGGGCAGGATGGCTACACCTTC.

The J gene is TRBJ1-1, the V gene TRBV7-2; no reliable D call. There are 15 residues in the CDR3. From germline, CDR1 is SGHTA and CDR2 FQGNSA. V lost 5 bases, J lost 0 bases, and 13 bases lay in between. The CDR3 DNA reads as TGTGCCAGCAGCGTTGAAGGGCTGATGAACACTGAAGCTTTCTTT. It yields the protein CASSVEGLMNTEAFF.

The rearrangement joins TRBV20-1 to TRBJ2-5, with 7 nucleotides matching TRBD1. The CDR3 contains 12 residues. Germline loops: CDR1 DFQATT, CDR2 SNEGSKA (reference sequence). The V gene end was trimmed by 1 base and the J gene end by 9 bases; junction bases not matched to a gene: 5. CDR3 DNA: TGCAGTGCTAGAGGCGACCAGGGGGCCCAGTACTTC. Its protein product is CSARGDQGAQYF.

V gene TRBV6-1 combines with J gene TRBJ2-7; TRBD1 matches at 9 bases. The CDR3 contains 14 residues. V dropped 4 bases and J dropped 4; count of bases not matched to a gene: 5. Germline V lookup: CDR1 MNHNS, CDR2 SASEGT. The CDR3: CASSVWDREYEQYF. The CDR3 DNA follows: TGTGCCAGCAGTGTCTGGGACAGGGAGTACGAGCAGTACTTC.

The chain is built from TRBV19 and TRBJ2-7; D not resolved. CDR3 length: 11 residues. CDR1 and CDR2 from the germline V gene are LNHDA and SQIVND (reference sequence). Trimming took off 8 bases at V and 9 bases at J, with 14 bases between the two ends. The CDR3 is CASSLGRRQYF. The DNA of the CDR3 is TGTGCCAGTTCCCTAGGCCGGAGGCAGTACTTC.

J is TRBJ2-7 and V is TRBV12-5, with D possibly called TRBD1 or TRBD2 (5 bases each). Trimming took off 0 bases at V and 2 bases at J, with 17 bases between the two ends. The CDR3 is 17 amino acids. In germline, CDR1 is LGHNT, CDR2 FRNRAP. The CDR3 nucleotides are TGTGCTAGTGGTTTGGTAGTGGGGGAGTTCGGAACCTACGAGCAGTACTTC. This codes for CASGLVVGEFGTYEQYF.